This T cell receptor (beta chain) was found in a study of PD-1 blockade in mismatch repair-deficient tumors. This clone turned up a few times. Here immunoSEQ multiplex PCR was the method, and the copy in TCRdb shows in-frame clones only, minus some. The sample yields some 110,000 clones, roughly 80% seen once. The CDR3 totals 14 residues. Germline CDR1 reads PRHDT; CDR2 reads FYEKMQ (reference sequence). Trimming removed 4 bases at V and 2 bases at J, with 11 bases between. The V and J genes are TRBV13 and TRBJ1-2; a weak D match, TRBD1 (5 bases). The clonotype comes from an adult with mismatch repair-deficient cancer. Source: peripheral blood, taken 60 weeks after starting pembrolizumab. Here the CDR3 DNA reads TGTGCCAGCAGCTCCCGGACATCAAACTATGGCTACACCTTC. This gives the protein CASSSRTSNYGYTF.